One and the same sample provided the 3 T cell receptor beta chains below, sequenced in a study of circulating and synovial CD4+ cells in juvenile arthritis. Assay used: immunoSEQ multiplex PCR; TCRdb lists only in-frame clones, some missing. This sample has about 33,000 clones; about 96% occur once, and the top ten carry 0.16%. The sequenced sample was CD4+ T cells from blood. The receptors were sampled from a human donor with juvenile idiopathic arthritis.

The chain is built from TRBV4-3 and TRBJ1-2; tentatively, D is TRBD1 (5 bases). Between the trimmed V and J ends, which lost 3 bases and 7 bases, there was a span of 18 bases. This CDR3 comprises 15 residues. Germline loops: CDR1 LGHNA, CDR2 YSLEER. CDR3 in DNA: TGCGCCAGCAGCCAGGAAGATAGGGCAGGGTTTGGCTACACCTTC. As protein: CASSQEDRAGFGYTF.

The V call is TRBV5-1, the J call TRBJ2-7; 9 bases fit TRBD2. Germline-derived CDR1 and CDR2 are SGHRS and YFSETQ. After removal of 3 bases from V and 11 bases from J, the junction contained 9 bases not matched to a gene. The CDR3 loop spans 13 amino acids. In DNA, the CDR3 is TGCGCCAGCAGCTCCGGGACTAGCCCAGAGAAGTACTTC. Translation gives CASSSGTSPEKYF. Full variable domain (missing parts from reference TRBV5-1 and TRBJ2-7): KAGVTQTPRYLIKTRGQQVTLSCSPISGHRSVSWYQQTPGQGLQFLFEYFSETQRNKGNFPGRFSGRQFSNSRSEMNVSTLELGDSALYLCASSSGTSPEKYFGPGTRLTVT.

The count of this clone is one. The chain combines TRBV13 with TRBJ1-3; D might be TRBD1 (5 bases). Deletions cut 6 bases from V and 4 bases from J, with 19 bases between. The CDR3 length is 16 residues. Germline CDR1 reads PRHDT; CDR2 reads FYEKMQ (reference sequence). The CDR3 nucleotides read TGTGCCAGCAGTTTCGGACACTCCGAGGCAGGAAACACCATATATTTT. Its protein is CASSFGHSEAGNTIYF.